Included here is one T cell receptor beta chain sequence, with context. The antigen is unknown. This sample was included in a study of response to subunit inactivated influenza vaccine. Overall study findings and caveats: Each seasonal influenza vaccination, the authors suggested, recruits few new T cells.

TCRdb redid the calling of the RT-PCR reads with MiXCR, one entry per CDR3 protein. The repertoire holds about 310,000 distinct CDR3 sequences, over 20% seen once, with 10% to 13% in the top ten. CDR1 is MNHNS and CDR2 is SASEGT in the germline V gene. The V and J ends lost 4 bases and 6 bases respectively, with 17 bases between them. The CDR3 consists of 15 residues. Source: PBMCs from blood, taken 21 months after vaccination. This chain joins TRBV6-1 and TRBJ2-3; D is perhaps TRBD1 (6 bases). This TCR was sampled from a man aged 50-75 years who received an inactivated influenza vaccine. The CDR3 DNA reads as TGTGCCAGCAGTGGACGGGTCAGGGGTAAGGATACGCAGTATTTT. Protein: CASSGRVRGKDTQYF.